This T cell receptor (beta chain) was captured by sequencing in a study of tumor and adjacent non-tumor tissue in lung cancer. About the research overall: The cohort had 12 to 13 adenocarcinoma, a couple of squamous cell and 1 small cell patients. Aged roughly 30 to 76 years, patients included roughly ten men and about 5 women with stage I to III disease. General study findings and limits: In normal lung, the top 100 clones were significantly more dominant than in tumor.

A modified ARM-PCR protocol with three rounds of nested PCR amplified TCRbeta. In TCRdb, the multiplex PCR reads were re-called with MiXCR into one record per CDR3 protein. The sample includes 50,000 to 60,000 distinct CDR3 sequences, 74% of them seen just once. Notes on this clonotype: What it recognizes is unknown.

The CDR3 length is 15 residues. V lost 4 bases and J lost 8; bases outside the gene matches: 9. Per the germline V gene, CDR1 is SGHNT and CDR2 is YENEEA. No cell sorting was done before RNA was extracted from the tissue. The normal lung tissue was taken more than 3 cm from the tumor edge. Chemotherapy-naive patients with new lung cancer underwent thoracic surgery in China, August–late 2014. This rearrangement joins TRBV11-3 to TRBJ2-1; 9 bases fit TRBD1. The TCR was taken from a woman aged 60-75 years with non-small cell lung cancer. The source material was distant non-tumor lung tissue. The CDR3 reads CASSSPGQGSDEQFF. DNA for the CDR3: TGTGCCAGCAGCTCCCCGGGACAGGGCAGCGATGAGCAGTTCTTC.